Listed below are T cell receptor beta chains from one sample, sequenced in a study of blood T cell repertoires in COVID-19. Profiled with immunoSEQ multiplex PCR; TCRdb holds only in-frame clones, not every one. The table lists roughly 100,000 clones, approximately 91% of them singletons. Sequenced: peripheral blood. The origin of the receptors is a man between 18 and 35 years old with acute or convalescent COVID-19. Each CDR3 is given with its conserved first and last residue. The D gene is left open where the match is weak. The size of a clone is reported for some rows only, either as once, few or many, or as a class for expanded clones.

v_gene	d_gene	j_gene	abundance	CDR3nt	CDR3aa
TRBV11-2	TRBD1	TRBJ2-7	NA	TGTGCCAGCAGCTCCCAGGGACAGGGGGCCTACGAGCAGTACTTC	CASSSQGQGAYEQYF
TRBV10-3	NA	TRBJ1-2	NA	TGTGCCTCCCGACCGGAGGGCGTTAAGTATGGCTACACCTTC	CASRPEGVKYGYTF
TRBV7-2	TRBD1	TRBJ1-1	NA	TGTGCCAGCAGCAAGCTGTACGGACAGGGGAACACTGAAGCTTTCTTT	CASSKLYGQGNTEAFF
TRBV9	TRBD2	TRBJ2-2	NA	TGTGCCAGCAGCGTAGGGACTAGTGACACCGGGGAGCTGTTTTTT	CASSVGTSDTGELFF
TRBV18	TRBD1	TRBJ1-5	once	TGTGCCAGCTCACCGCGGCGTTCGACAGGGCTTATACGGCCCCAGCATTTT	CASSPRRSTGLIRPQHF
TRBV5-1	NA	TRBJ2-1	NA	TGCGCCAGCAGCTTAAGGGGTGAGACCTACAATGAGCAGTTCTTC	CASSLRGETYNEQFF
TRBV6-6	NA	TRBJ2-1	NA	TGTGCCAGCGGGGTCCAAAGCGGACCCTACAATGAGCAGTTCTTC	CASGVQSGPYNEQFF
TRBV12-3/TRBV12-4	TRBD1	TRBJ1-2	few	TGTGCCAGCAGTTCACGGACAGGGTCTGGCTACACCTTC	CASSSRTGSGYTF
TRBV7-9	TRBD2	TRBJ2-1	NA	TGTGCCAGCAGCTTCAGACTAGCGGGTAGGAATGAGCAGTTCTTC	CASSFRLAGRNEQFF
TRBV4-1	TRBD1	TRBJ1-5	NA	TGCGCCAGCAGCCCCCGGGACAGGGGCAATCAGCCCCAGCATTTT	CASSPRDRGNQPQHF
TRBV9	NA	TRBJ2-1	NA	TGTGCCAGCAGCGTCCGGAATTCAGCGGGTCAGAGCTCCTACAATGAGCAGTTCTTC	CASSVRNSAGQSSYNEQFF
TRBV4-1	NA	TRBJ1-2	NA	TGCGCCAGCAGCCAAGAAGGTTATAGTCGGGGGGGATACTATGGCTACACCTTC	CASSQEGYSRGGYYGYTF
TRBV14	NA	TRBJ2-1	NA	TGTGCCAGCAGACCCGACTCATACAATGAGCAGTTCTTC	CASRPDSYNEQFF
TRBV6-5	NA	TRBJ2-3	NA	TGTGCCAGCAGTTCGACCTCGGCTGAGGCGCAGTATTTT	CASSSTSAEAQYF
TRBV7-2	NA	TRBJ2-3	NA	TGTGCCAGCAGCTTAGCCCGGACAGATACGCAGTATTTT	CASSLARTDTQYF
TRBV11-2	NA	TRBJ2-7	NA	TGTGCCAGCAGCCTCCGGGACTCCTCCTACGAGCAGTACTTC	CASSLRDSSYEQYF
TRBV7-9	TRBD2	TRBJ2-1	NA	TGTGCCAGCAGCTTAGGAGCGGGGGCGTACAATGAGCAGTTCTTC	CASSLGAGAYNEQFF
TRBV3-1/TRBV3-2	TRBD1	TRBJ2-7	NA	TGTGCCAGCAGCCAAAAAATTACCGGGACAGTTATCTTC	CASSQKITGTVIF
TRBV11-2	NA	TRBJ1-2	NA	TGTGCCAGCAGCCCAAGCGGGGGGGCGCAGGTTGGCTACACCTTC	CASSPSGGAQVGYTF
TRBV5-5	NA	TRBJ1-6	NA	TGTGCCAGCAGCTTGGTCTCGGTCTATAATTCACCCCTCCACTTT	CASSLVSVYNSPLHF
TRBV5-1	NA	TRBJ1-5	NA	TGCGCCAGCAGCTTGTTTTCAGGGGGCAATCAGCCCCAGCATTTT	CASSLFSGGNQPQHF
TRBV6-5	NA	TRBJ1-4	NA	TGTGCCAGCAGGCGGACACCCGTTAATGAAAAACTGTTTTTT	CASRRTPVNEKLFF
TRBV19	NA	TRBJ2-7	few	TGTGCCAGTAGTGAGGTGGGGCGTCGCTACGAGCAGTACTTC	CASSEVGRRYEQYF
TRBV19	TRBD1	TRBJ1-4	NA	TGTGCCAGTAGTGCAAGACCGGGACAGGGGGCAGAATGGGAAAAACTGTTTTTT	CASSARPGQGAEWEKLFF
TRBV25-1	TRBD1	TRBJ1-2	NA	TGTGCCAGCAGTGATCCGACAGGGGTCTATGGCTACACCTTC	CASSDPTGVYGYTF
TRBV5-4	NA	TRBJ1-1	NA	TGTGCCAGCAGCCCAGGACCTGGACAGAAGAACACTGAAGCTTTCTTT	CASSPGPGQKNTEAFF
TRBV18	TRBD1	TRBJ1-2	NA	TGTGCCAGCTCACGGGGACAGGGGCTTGGAGGCTACACCTTC	CASSRGQGLGGYTF
TRBV4-1	TRBD1	TRBJ2-7	NA	TGCGCCAGCAGCCCATCGGAGACAGGGGGCCCCGAGCAGTACTTC	CASSPSETGGPEQYF
TRBV14	TRBD2	TRBJ2-1	NA	TGTGCCAGCAGCCCCTGGCGCGAGCGGGAGTTGAATGAGCAGTTCTTC	CASSPWRERELNEQFF
TRBV4-2	NA	TRBJ1-4	NA	TGTGCCAGCAGCCGGGGAGTCTCTCTGGAAAAACTGTTTTTT	CASSRGVSLEKLFF
TRBV4-1	NA	TRBJ1-2	NA	TGCGCCAGCAGCCAAGACAATGGAGGAAGCTACACCTTC	CASSQDNGGSYTF
TRBV30	TRBD1	TRBJ1-1	once	TGTGCCTGGAGTCATCGGGGGACAGGGAACACTGAAGCTTTCTTT	CAWSHRGTGNTEAFF
TRBV10-1	TRBD2	TRBJ2-1	NA	TGCGCCAGCATCCCTGGAGCAGGGAGGGGCGATGAGCAGTTCTTC	CASIPGAGRGDEQFF
TRBV5-4	NA	TRBJ1-2	NA	TGTGCCAGCAGTTCCACAGAGAACGGCTACACCTTC	CASSSTENGYTF
TRBV5-1	NA	TRBJ2-1	NA	TGCGCCAGCAGCTTGCAGGCCAGTACGGTGGATGAGCAGTTCTTC	CASSLQASTVDEQFF
TRBV30	NA	TRBJ1-1	NA	TGTGCCTGGAGTCGGGTGAACACTGAAGCTTTCTTT	CAWSRVNTEAFF
TRBV11-3	TRBD2	TRBJ2-3	once	TGTGCCAGCAGCCCGGGGGGGTCAGATACGCAGTATTTT	CASSPGGSDTQYF
TRBV5-6	NA	TRBJ1-2	NA	TGTGCCAGCAGCTCGGGTCTGGAGGCCAAGGCTAACTATGGCTACACCTTC	CASSSGLEAKANYGYTF
TRBV18	TRBD1	TRBJ2-7	NA	TGTGCCAGCTCACCAAATTGGGGACAGGGGGCCGGAGAGCAGTACTTC	CASSPNWGQGAGEQYF
TRBV7-9	NA	TRBJ1-5	NA	TGTGCCAGCAGCTTAAATTCTAATCAGCCCCAGCATTTT	CASSLNSNQPQHF
TRBV7-8	NA	TRBJ1-1	NA	TGTGCCAGCAGCTTAGTCGCGGGAAAGAACACTGAAGCTTTCTTT	CASSLVAGKNTEAFF
TRBV29-1	NA	TRBJ1-1	NA	TGCAGCGCGGAACAGGTAGCCACTGAAGCTTTCTTT	CSAEQVATEAFF
TRBV19	NA	TRBJ1-5	NA	TGTGCCAGTATTCAGGGGTCCTTGGGGCCCCAGCATTTT	CASIQGSLGPQHF
TRBV28	NA	TRBJ1-4	NA	TGTGCCAGCAGTTCCCAGGGGAGTGAAAAACTGTTTTTT	CASSSQGSEKLFF
TRBV5-4	TRBD2	TRBJ2-3	NA	TGTGCCAGCAGCTTGGCCGGGGGGGGACTCACAGATACGCAGTATTTT	CASSLAGGGLTDTQYF
TRBV19	TRBD2	TRBJ2-5	NA	TGTGCCAGTACCCCTAGGACTAGCGGGACAGAGACCCAGTACTTC	CASTPRTSGTETQYF
TRBV9	TRBD1	TRBJ1-1	NA	TGTGCCAGCAGCGTAGAGGGACAGGGCTCTGAAGCTTTCTTT	CASSVEGQGSEAFF
TRBV25-1	TRBD1	TRBJ2-1	few	TGTGCCAGCAGCGGGACAGGGGACCTACCGGAGGGCAATGAGCAGTTCTTC	CASSGTGDLPEGNEQFF
TRBV5-1	NA	TRBJ1-2	NA	TGCGCCAGCAGCTTGTCGGGGGACTATGGCTACACCTTC	CASSLSGDYGYTF
TRBV30	TRBD1	TRBJ1-2	NA	TGTGCCTGGAAGGGACAGGGTCTAGAATATGGCTACACCTTC	CAWKGQGLEYGYTF
TRBV18	NA	TRBJ2-7	NA	TGTGCCAGCTCACCAACTGGGACATGGGAGCAGTACTTC	CASSPTGTWEQYF
TRBV5-1	NA	TRBJ2-3	NA	TGCGCCAGCAGCTTGGCGGGGGAAGATACGCAGTATTTT	CASSLAGEDTQYF
TRBV7-9	TRBD1	TRBJ2-1	NA	TGTGCCAGCCCGTACGAGGGGACAGGGGGGCTGAATGAGCAGTTCTTC	CASPYEGTGGLNEQFF
TRBV9	TRBD2	TRBJ2-3	NA	TGTGCCAGCATGCTTGGAGCGGGAGTATGGGGCACAGATACGCAGTATTTT	CASMLGAGVWGTDTQYF
TRBV15	NA	TRBJ2-5	NA	TGTGCCACCAGCAGAGAACGGAGAGAGACCCAGTACTTC	CATSRERRETQYF
TRBV7-9	NA	TRBJ2-7	NA	TGTGCCAGCAGTCTTTCCGTTAATTCCTACGAGCAGTACTTC	CASSLSVNSYEQYF
TRBV4-2	TRBD1	TRBJ1-5	NA	TGTGCCAGCAGCCAAGATGCCGGATCATTTCGGGACAGGGTGATCTGGCCCCAGCATTTT	CASSQDAGSFRDRVIWPQHF
TRBV27	TRBD1	TRBJ2-3	NA	TGTGCCAGCAGGTGGGACAGGGTCACAGATACGCAGTATTTT	CASRWDRVTDTQYF
TRBV11-2	NA	TRBJ1-5	few	TGTGCCAGCAGCTTTGGAGCGCCACGGGGCAATCAGCCCCAGCATTTT	CASSFGAPRGNQPQHF
TRBV2	NA	TRBJ2-7	NA	TGTGCCAGCACAGGACAGTCGAGCCTACGAGGGCAGTACTTC	CASTGQSSLRGQYF